One and the same sample provided the 26 T cell receptor beta chains below, sequenced in a study of T cell responses to AZD1222 COVID-19 vaccine. This table comes from immunoSEQ multiplex PCR, and its TCRdb copy is limited to in-frame clones, with some not included. The table has more than 150,000 clones, around nine tenths seen once. The specimen comprised peripheral blood, sampled 28 days after the second AZD1222 dose. Source of these receptors: an adult who received the AZD1222 COVID-19 vaccine.

The chain employs TRBV4-2 and TRBJ2-4; tentatively, D is TRBD1 (6 bases). Trimming left V 4 bases short and J 8 bases short, with 27 bases between. The CDR3 is 18 residues long. Germline CDR1 and CDR2: LGHNA and YNFKEQ. The CDR3 reads CASSPDQPTGSVNDIQYF. The DNA of the CDR3 is TGTGCCAGCAGCCCCGACCAACCCACAGGGTCGGTTAATGACATTCAGTACTTC.

This chain joins TRBV6-1 and TRBJ2-1; no definite D call. Trimming removed 3 bases from V and 0 bases from J, with 6 bases in between. The CDR3 has 14 amino acids. Germline values: CDR1 MNHNS, CDR2 SASEGT. The CDR3 is CASSEVSSYNEQFF. The CDR3 DNA follows: TGTGCCAGCAGTGAGGTTAGCTCCTACAATGAGCAGTTCTTC.

The chain uses TRBV5-1 and TRBJ1-1, with 7 bases matching TRBD1. The CDR3 has 16 amino acids. V trimming: 0 bases; J trimming: 5 bases; junction bases outside the gene matches: 10. Germline CDR1 SGHRS, CDR2 YFSETQ. The CDR3 region is CASSLGLTGLGTEAFF. CDR3 sequence (DNA): TGCGCCAGCAGCTTGGGACTGACAGGGCTGGGGACTGAAGCTTTCTTT.

This clone has more than one count but fewer than ten. V gene TRBV27 combines with J gene TRBJ2-1, with 8 bases that match TRBD2. CDR3 length: 13 amino acids. The germline V gene has CDR1 MNHEY and CDR2 SMNVEV (reference sequence). V lost 6 bases, J lost 6 bases, and 4 bases stayed unmatched. DNA for the CDR3: TGTGCCAGCAGCAACGGACTAGCCAATGAGCAGTTCTTC. This gives the protein CASSNGLANEQFF.

The rearrangement joins TRBV7-6 to TRBJ2-2; 9 nucleotides line up with TRBD1. Germline V gene data show CDR1 as SGHVS and CDR2 as FNYEAQ. The CDR3 has 16 residues. V shed 4 bases, J shed 5 bases, and the junction held 8 bases outside the gene matches. The DNA of the CDR3 is TGTGCCAGCAGCTCCGCCGGGACAGGGCCTACCGGGGAGCTGTTTTTT. Protein: CASSSAGTGPTGELFF. Filled out from reference TRBV7-6 and TRBJ2-2, the complete variable domain reads GAGVSQSPRYKVTKRGQDVALRCDPISGHVSLYWYRQALGQGPEFLTYFNYEAQQDKSGLPNDRFSAERPEGSISTLTIQRTEQRDSAMYRCASSSAGTGPTGELFFGEGSRLTVL.

The chain couples TRBV5-8 to TRBJ1-5, with D unresolved. CDR3 length: 16 amino acids. Per germline, CDR1 SGHTS and CDR2 YDEGEE. Trimming pared 0 bases from V and 0 bases from J, leaving 10 bases between. This CDR3 reads CASSLVRGNSNQPQHF. CDR3 nucleotide sequence: TGTGCCAGCAGCTTGGTTAGAGGGAATAGCAATCAGCCCCAGCATTTT.

This clone is a singleton in its sample. The chain links TRBV10-2 to TRBJ2-2; 12 nucleotides match TRBD2. The CDR3 consists of 16 residues. V gave up 6 bases and J gave up 2 bases; unmatched junction bases: 4. Germline CDR1 is WSHSY and CDR2 is SAAADI. The CDR3 coding sequence is TGCGCCAGCAGACTAGCGGGGGGCGGTAACACCGGGGAGCTGTTTTTT. Translating gives CASRLAGGGNTGELFF.

The rearrangement joins TRBV5-1 to TRBJ1-1; D uncertain. The V gene lost 3 bases and the J gene lost 11 bases, with 17 bases spanning the gap. This CDR3 comprises 13 residues. Germline CDR1 is SGHRS and CDR2 is YFSETQ. CDR3 region: CASSSGRRPTAFF. As DNA, the CDR3 is TGCGCCAGCAGCTCAGGACGTCGCCCCACGGCTTTCTTT. The whole variable domain, remainder taken from reference TRBV5-1 and TRBJ1-1, is KAGVTQTPRYLIKTRGQQVTLSCSPISGHRSVSWYQQTPGQGLQFLFEYFSETQRNKGNFPGRFSGRQFSNSRSEMNVSTLELGDSALYLCASSSGRRPTAFFGQGTRLTVV.

The rearrangement joins TRBV11-2 to TRBJ1-2; the D is unclear. Deletions cut 2 bases from V and 7 bases from J, with 17 bases between. The CDR3 totals 15 residues. The V gene's germline CDR1 is SGHAT and CDR2 FQNNGV. The CDR3 here is CASSLLGPQSSGYTF. The CDR3 DNA is TGTGCCAGCAGCTTACTCGGGCCCCAGAGTTCTGGCTACACCTTC.

This chain connects TRBV5-1 to TRBJ2-7, with 10 bases aligning to TRBD2. The V gene's germline CDR1 is SGHRS and CDR2 YFSETQ. The junction had 18 bases not matched to a gene; V was cut back by 2 bases and J by 4 bases. The CDR3 spans 19 residues. The CDR3 sequence is CASSFEASGRYLRTYEQYF. The CDR3 region has the DNA TGCGCCAGCAGCTTCGAAGCTAGCGGGAGATACCTAAGGACTTACGAGCAGTACTTC.

The genes are TRBV5-1 and TRBJ2-6, with 7 positions matching TRBD1. The V and J ends lost 3 bases and 0 bases, in that order; junction bases with no gene match: 3. This CDR3 has 16 residues. Germline values: CDR1 SGHRS, CDR2 YFSETQ. Here the CDR3 DNA reads TGCGCCAGCAGCTCGACAGGGTTCTCTGGGGCCAACGTCCTGACTTTC. The encoded protein is CASSSTGFSGANVLTF.

The chain has TRBV6-2 or TRBV6-3 and TRBJ1-1; the D is unclear. Between the trimmed V and J ends, which lost 6 bases and 6 bases, there was a span of 23 bases. CDR1 MNHEY and CDR2 SVGEGT come from the germline V gene. The CDR3 is 16 amino acids. The CDR3 reads CASSERVGGNESEAFF. The CDR3 DNA is TGTGCCAGCAGCGAACGGGTGGGCGGTAATGAATCTGAAGCTTTCTTT.

The chain combines TRBV18 with TRBJ1-2, with 11 bases aligning to TRBD1. Per the germline V gene, CDR1 is KGHSH and CDR2 is LQKENI. CDR3 length: 13 amino acids. Trimming cost V 3 bases and J 8 bases; bases outside gene matches: 2. The CDR3 bases are TGTGCCAGCTCACCTCGGACAGGGGGCGGCTACACCTTC. It yields the protein CASSPRTGGGYTF. Combining the CDR3 with reference TRBV18 and TRBJ1-2 gives the whole variable domain NAGVMQNPRHLVRRRGQEARLRCSPMKGHSHVYWYRQLPEEGLKFMVYLQKENIIDESGMPKERFSAEFPKEGPSILRIQQVVRGDSAAYFCASSPRTGGGYTFGSGTRLTVV.

The rearrangement joins TRBV20-1 to TRBJ2-1, with 7 bases fitting TRBD1. The CDR3 runs to 14 residues. V gave up 3 bases and J gave up 8 bases; unmatched junction bases: 10. Germline CDR1 is DFQATT and CDR2 is SNEGSKA (reference sequence). CDR3 nucleotide sequence: TGCAGTGCTAGTGAGAGGGGGCGCGTCCATGAGCAGTTCTTC. Residues: CSASERGRVHEQFF.

V and J are TRBV19 and TRBJ2-7; D not resolved. The CDR3 sequence is 12 residues long. Germline CDR1 reads LNHDA; CDR2 reads SQIVND (reference sequence). Trimming removed 5 bases at V and 2 bases at J, with 7 bases between. CDR3 nucleotide sequence: TGTGCCAGTAGTGGCAGGACCTACGAGCAGTACTTC. This translates into CASSGRTYEQYF.

The chain has TRBV5-1 and TRBJ2-7; 9 bases agree with TRBD1. CDR3 length: 16 residues. The V gene's germline CDR1 is SGHRS and CDR2 YFSETQ. V lost 3 bases to trimming and J lost 6 bases; unmatched junction nucleotides: 13. DNA for the CDR3: TGCGCCAGCAGCTCAGGTTCCGGACAGGGGTATCGCGAGCAGTACTTC. It encodes CASSSGSGQGYREQYF.

The chain links TRBV7-8 to TRBJ2-1; no clear D. This CDR3 is built from 13 residues. V dropped 1 base and J dropped 7 bases, with 8 bases sitting between them. Per the germline V gene, CDR1 is SGHVS and CDR2 is FQNEAQ. CDR3 protein: CASSLGTNNEQFF. The CDR3 DNA reads TGTGCCAGCAGCTTAGGGACGAATAATGAGCAGTTCTTC.

V usage is TRBV15 and J usage is TRBJ2-2; the match to TRBD1 covers 10 bases. The CDR3 has 17 amino acids. The V gene's germline CDR1 is LNHNV and CDR2 YYDKDF (reference sequence). Germline trimming cut 8 bases from V and 4 bases from J; bases unmatched to any gene: 13. Written as DNA, the CDR3 is TGTGCCACCGGCGGGACAGGGGCTAAGGGCGGCACCGGGGAGCTGTTTTTT. It translates to CATGGTGAKGGTGELFF.

The chain is built from TRBV28 and TRBJ1-4; D remains ambiguous. The ends were cut back, 9 bases at V and 5 bases at J, with 10 bases in the middle. The germline CDR1 and CDR2 sequences are MDHEN and SYDVKM. The CDR3 loop spans 12 amino acids. CDR3 amino acids: CASTGPNEKLFF. In DNA form, the CDR3 reads TGTGCCAGTACCGGGCCAAATGAAAAACTGTTTTTT.

The J gene is TRBJ2-1, the V gene TRBV19; the D gene is possibly TRBD2 (7 bases). The CDR3 runs 14 residues. Deletions cut 10 bases from V and 0 bases from J, with 13 bases between. Looked up from germline, CDR1 is LNHDA and CDR2 is SQIVND (reference sequence). CDR3 sequence (DNA): TGTGCCACCCTGGGGGGGGCCTCCTACAATGAGCAGTTCTTC. Its protein product is CATLGGASYNEQFF.

This rearrangement joins TRBV6-2 or TRBV6-3 to TRBJ1-2, with 7 bases identical to TRBD1. In germline, CDR1 is MNHEY, CDR2 SVGEGT. Germline trimming cut 4 bases from V and 4 bases from J; bases unmatched to any gene: 3. The CDR3 is made up of 13 amino acids. The CDR3 region has the DNA TGTGCCAGCAGTTCCCGGGACAGCTATGGCTACACCTTC. Residues: CASSSRDSYGYTF.

The V call is TRBV28, the J call TRBJ2-7, with 9 bases identical to TRBD1. V lost 7 bases and J lost 1; bases outside the gene matches: 5. This CDR3 is 14 amino acids long. CDR1 MDHEN and CDR2 SYDVKM come from the germline V gene. This CDR3 reads CASTQTGGSYEQYF. CDR3 sequence (DNA): TGTGCCAGCACCCAGACAGGGGGGTCCTACGAGCAGTACTTC.

J is TRBJ1-1 and V is TRBV28; D not resolved. Trimming took 7 bases from V and 1 from J, leaving 4 bases between them. The CDR3 runs to 11 residues. CDR1 and CDR2 (germline): MDHEN, SYDVKM. Here the CDR3 reads CASTQNTEAFF. The CDR3 DNA reads TGTGCCAGCACTCAGAACACTGAAGCTTTCTTT.

This chain connects TRBV11-2 to TRBJ2-2; possibly TRBD1 or TRBD2 for D (5 bases each). The CDR3 totals 14 residues. Germline lookup yields CDR1 SGHAT and CDR2 FQNNGV. V dropped 2 bases and J dropped 6 bases, with 10 bases sitting between them. The CDR3 spells CASSLSGTAGELFF. The CDR3 bases are TGTGCCAGCAGCTTATCTGGGACGGCCGGGGAGCTGTTTTTT.

V gene TRBV7-6 combines with J gene TRBJ1-1; perhaps TRBD1 as D (5 bases). Trimming cost V 4 bases and J 10 bases, with 13 bases left between them. CDR3 length equals 12 residues. Germline CDR1 SGHVS, CDR2 FNYEAQ. The CDR3 region has the DNA TGTGCCAGCAGCTCGGGACTTGGAGGAGCTTTCTTT. As protein: CASSSGLGGAFF.

The chain recombines TRBV2 with TRBJ2-7; 10 bases line up with TRBD1. The V and J ends lost 6 bases and 7 bases, in that order; junction bases with no gene match: 12. Germline V gene lookup returns CDR1 SNHLY and CDR2 FYNNEI. The CDR3 covers 15 residues. CDR3: CASSGSGQGLEEQYF. Here the CDR3 DNA reads TGTGCCAGCAGCGGTTCGGGACAGGGGTTGGAAGAGCAGTACTTC. Supplemented by reference TRBV2 and TRBJ2-7, the full variable domain reads EPEVTQTPSHQVTQMGQEVILRCVPISNHLYFYWYRQILGQKVEFLVSFYNNEISEKSEIFDDQFSVERPDGSNFTLKIRSTKLEDSAMYFCASSGSGQGLEEQYFGPGTRLTVT.